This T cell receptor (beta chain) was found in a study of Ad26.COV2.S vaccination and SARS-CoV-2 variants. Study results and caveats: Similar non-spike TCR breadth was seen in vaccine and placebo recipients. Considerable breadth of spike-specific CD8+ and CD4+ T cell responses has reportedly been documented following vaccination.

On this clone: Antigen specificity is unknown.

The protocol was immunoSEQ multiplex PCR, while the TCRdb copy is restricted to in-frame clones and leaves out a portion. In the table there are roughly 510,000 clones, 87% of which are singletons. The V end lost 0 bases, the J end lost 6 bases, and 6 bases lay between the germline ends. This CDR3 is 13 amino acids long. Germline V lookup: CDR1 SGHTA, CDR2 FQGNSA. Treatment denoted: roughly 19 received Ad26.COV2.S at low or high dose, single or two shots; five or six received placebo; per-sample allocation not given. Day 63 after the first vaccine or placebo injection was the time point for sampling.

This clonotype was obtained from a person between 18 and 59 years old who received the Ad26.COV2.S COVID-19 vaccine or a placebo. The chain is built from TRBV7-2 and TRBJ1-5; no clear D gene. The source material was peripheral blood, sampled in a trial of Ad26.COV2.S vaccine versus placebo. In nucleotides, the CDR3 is TGTGCCAGCAGCTTAGCGCTGGGTCAGCCCCAGCATTTT. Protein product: CASSLALGQPQHF.